This note documents a single T cell receptor beta chain sequence. The single heparinised draw taken from each donor contained approximately 100 mL of blood on average. Looked up from germline, CDR1 is MDHEN and CDR2 is SYDVKM. This CDR3 has 15 amino acids. Trimming took off 6 bases at V and 7 bases at J, with 22 bases between the two ends. The data originate from a study of beta chain features in type 1 diabetes. Study context: All samples yielded some 110 million examined sorted cells.

Of the isolated RNA, all was reverse transcribed, and so the sequenced material was expressed TCRB transcripts. Assay used: immunoSEQ multiplex PCR; TCRdb lists only in-frame clones, some missing. Here the sample spans about 900,000 clones, about a sixth being singletons. The sequence derives from a young woman in good health. The specimen sequenced was naive CD4+ T cells from blood. The rearrangement joins TRBV28 to TRBJ2-7, with D perhaps TRBD2 (5 bases). As DNA, the CDR3 is TGTGCCAGCAGACATACATCATCTCCGAGGAGGGAGCAGTACTTC. Translated, it gives CASRHTSSPRREQYF.